Following are 10 T cell receptor beta chains from one sample sequenced in a study of chemoradiotherapy in HPV16-positive cancers. Method: immunoSEQ multiplex PCR; TCRdb's copy keeps in-frame clones and lacks some. Of 9,500 or so clones listed, around 67% were seen once; the top ten hold 9%. Sampling was performed from a patient who underwent chemoradiotherapy. These receptor sequences come from a human donor with HPV-associated anogenital cancer.

This clone has only one observation. This chain connects TRBV19 to TRBJ2-6; no reliable D call. The CDR3 covers 16 residues. In germline, CDR1 is LNHDA, CDR2 SQIVND (reference sequence). Trimming shortened V by 0 bases and J by 0 bases, and 6 bases separated the two germline ends. The CDR3 is CASSIDGSSGANVLTF. The CDR3 nucleotides read TGTGCCAGTAGTATAGATGGGTCCTCTGGGGCCAACGTCCTGACTTTC.

In its sample, this clone was seen a few times. The rearrangement uses TRBV28 and TRBJ1-2; D gene unclear. Trimming removed 3 bases at V and 0 bases at J, with 11 bases between. CDR1 and CDR2 (germline): MDHEN, SYDVKM. The length of the CDR3 is 15 residues. CDR3 in DNA: TGTGCCAGCAGTTTTGTACTACAGCCTAACTATGGCTACACCTTC. Translated, it gives CASSFVLQPNYGYTF.

CDR3 bases: TGTGCCAGCAGGGGAGATTCTCACGAGCAGTACTTC. Translation gives CASRGDSHEQYF. This rearrangement joins TRBV27 to TRBJ2-7, with D maybe TRBD2 (5 bases). Trimming removed 6 bases from V and 5 bases from J, with 11 bases in between. The CDR3 extends over 12 amino acids. CDR1 and CDR2 from the germline V gene are MNHEY and SMNVEV (reference sequence).

This chain uses TRBV28 with TRBJ2-7; a possible D gene is TRBD1 (5 bases). Trimming stripped 5 bases from V and 2 bases from J, with 16 bases between. The CDR3 extends over 15 amino acids. Germline lookup yields CDR1 MDHEN and CDR2 SYDVKM. Here the CDR3 reads CASSAGHPGPYEQYF. The CDR3 bases are TGTGCCAGCAGTGCCGGACACCCAGGGCCCTACGAGCAGTACTTC.

CDR3 in amino acids: CASSFQPGQGADEQFF. CDR3 nucleotides: TGCGCCAGCAGCTTTCAACCGGGACAGGGGGCAGATGAGCAGTTCTTC. V and J are TRBV5-1 and TRBJ2-1; TRBD1 aligns across 12 bases. J gave up 8 bases and V 2 bases, and 8 bases lay outside the gene matches. Germline CDR1 and CDR2: SGHRS and YFSETQ. The CDR3 is made up of 16 amino acids.

This clone was recorded only once. CDR3 bases: TGCAGCGTTGGAGGGGCAGGAATCTCCTACGAGCAGTACTTC. Its translation: CSVGGAGISYEQYF. This rearrangement joins TRBV29-1 to TRBJ2-7; D could derive from TRBD1 or TRBD2 (5 bases each). This CDR3 is built from 14 residues. V was pared by 4 bases and J by 0 bases, with 13 bases between. From germline, CDR1 is SQVTM and CDR2 ANQGSEA.

A single count supports this clone. The chain links TRBV5-1 to TRBJ2-1; 10 bases line up with TRBD2. J was trimmed by 6 bases and V by 4 bases; bases with no gene match: 7. This CDR3 region has 15 residues. In germline, CDR1 is SGHRS, CDR2 YFSETQ. The CDR3 nucleotides are TGCGCCAGCAGCCTCGGACTAGCGGACAGCAATGAGCAGTTCTTC. It encodes CASSLGLADSNEQFF.

The CDR3 region is CAWSAPVAGGPLDEQFF. In DNA form, the CDR3 reads TGTGCCTGGAGTGCACCCGTAGCGGGAGGGCCTTTGGATGAGCAGTTCTTC. The V gene is TRBV30, the J gene TRBJ2-1, with 11 bases fitting TRBD2. Trimming cost V 1 base and J 8 bases; bases outside gene matches: 13. The germline V gene encodes CDR1 GTSNPN and CDR2 SVGIG (reference sequence). CDR3 size: 17 residues.

This chain joins TRBV4-2 and TRBJ2-1; 7 bases match TRBD2. V trimming: 4 bases; J trimming: 6 bases; junction bases outside the gene matches: 6. CDR3 length: 14 amino acids. Germline-derived CDR1 and CDR2 are LGHNA and YNFKEQ. CDR3 nucleotide sequence: TGTGCCAGCAGCCCGCGAACTAGCGCCAATGAGCAGTTCTTC. Protein sequence: CASSPRTSANEQFF.

The chain has TRBV10-2 and TRBJ2-7; 13 nucleotides align to TRBD2. Per germline, CDR1 WSHSY and CDR2 SAAADI. This CDR3 comprises 18 residues. The V segment lost 6 bases and the J segment 0 bases; nucleotides outside the gene matches: 11. CDR3 region: CASSTTSGRITRSYEQYF. CDR3 sequence (DNA): TGCGCCAGCAGCACGACTAGCGGGAGGATCACCCGCTCCTACGAGCAGTACTTC.